Each of the 19 T cell receptor beta chains below was sequenced from the same sample in a study of blood T cell repertoires in COVID-19. TCRdb's copy holds only in-frame clones and misses some; the assay was immunoSEQ multiplex PCR. Of 150,000 to 200,000 clones in the sample, more than 65% were seen once. Sequenced input: PBMCs or T cells enriched from blood (not recorded which). The receptors were sampled from a man aged 55 to 70 who had recovered from COVID-19.

V gene TRBV27 combines with J gene TRBJ2-7; D remains ambiguous. V dropped 1 base and J dropped 0 bases, with 13 bases sitting between them. The CDR3 is made up of 16 amino acids. CDR1 and CDR2 (germline): MNHEY, SMNVEV (reference sequence). CDR3 nucleotides: TGTGCCAGCAGTTTATTGCGTGGAGACTCCTCCTACGAGCAGTACTTC. Residues: CASSLLRGDSSYEQYF.

This sequence joins TRBV7-8 and TRBJ2-2, with a possible D match to TRBD1 (6 bases). Trimming took off 4 bases at V and 1 base at J, with 13 bases between the two ends. The CDR3 covers 16 residues. Germline assignment: CDR1 SGHVS and CDR2 FQNEAQ. The CDR3: CASSSHSTGNTGELFF. In DNA form, the CDR3 reads TGTGCCAGCAGCTCCCATTCGACAGGGAACACCGGGGAGCTGTTTTTT. The whole variable domain, filled in from reference TRBV7-8 and TRBJ2-2, reads GAGVSQSPRYKVAKRGQDVALRCDPISGHVSLFWYQQALGQGPEFLTYFQNEAQLDKSGLPSDRFFAERPEGSVSTLKIQRTQQEDSAVYLCASSSHSTGNTGELFFGEGSRLTVL.

The rearrangement joins TRBV24-1 to TRBJ1-1; D is ambiguous. The CDR3 covers 13 residues. Per the germline V gene, CDR1 is KGHDR and CDR2 is SFDVKD. V lost 3 bases and J lost 4, with 8 bases in between. In DNA form, the CDR3 reads TGTGCCACCAGTGATGACTTGGTCACTGAAGCTTTCTTT. The encoded protein is CATSDDLVTEAFF.

V gene TRBV7-9 combines with J gene TRBJ1-4; 11 positions match TRBD1. Germline V lookup: CDR1 SEHNR, CDR2 FQNEAQ (reference sequence). CDR3 length: 15 residues. Trimming cost V 5 bases and J 5 bases; bases outside gene matches: 4. CDR3 in amino acids: CASSRRTGGNEKLFF. The CDR3 region has the DNA TGTGCCAGCAGCAGACGGACAGGGGGCAATGAAAAACTGTTTTTT. The full variable domain, completed using reference TRBV7-9 and TRBJ1-4, is DTGVSQNPRHKITKRGQNVTFRCDPISEHNRLYWYRQTLGQGPEFLTYFQNEAQLEKSRLLSDRFSAERPKGSFSTLEIQRTEQGDSAMYLCASSRRTGGNEKLFFGSGTQLSVL.

The chain joins TRBV5-4 to TRBJ1-1; maybe TRBD1 (5 bases). CDR3 length: 14 residues. Germline V gene lookup returns CDR1 SGHNT and CDR2 YYREEE (reference sequence). V was pared by 4 bases and J by 1 base, with 11 bases between. CDR3 residues: CASSLQGRNTEAFF. CDR3 bases: TGTGCCAGCAGCCTTCAGGGAAGGAACACTGAAGCTTTCTTT.

This clone was picked up many times. The V gene is TRBV7-9, the J gene TRBJ2-2; tentative D call: TRBD2 (6 bases). The V gene lost 5 bases and the J gene lost 5 bases, with 15 bases spanning the gap. The CDR3 is made up of 15 amino acids. The germline V gene encodes CDR1 SEHNR and CDR2 FQNEAQ (reference sequence). Here the CDR3 DNA reads TGTGCCAGCAGCCCGCGGGGCGGAAATACCGGGGAGCTGTTTTTT. Amino acid sequence: CASSPRGGNTGELFF.

The gene calls are TRBV5-1 and TRBJ1-1; 10 bases align to TRBD1. The CDR3 loop spans 16 amino acids. The V gene end was trimmed by 1 base and the J gene end by 2 bases; junction bases not matched to a gene: 5. Germline-derived CDR1 and CDR2 are SGHRS and YFSETQ. The CDR3: CASSLTGQGLNTEAFF. The CDR3 DNA follows: TGCGCCAGCAGCTTGACGGGACAGGGGCTTAACACTGAAGCTTTCTTT.

This sequence joins TRBV18 and TRBJ1-3, with 8 bases lining up with TRBD1. The CDR3 has 16 residues. V was pared by 0 bases and J by 0 bases, with 1 base of the junction left unmatched. CDR1 KGHSH and CDR2 LQKENI come from the germline V gene. CDR3 in amino acids: CASSPPTGVSGNTIYF. CDR3 nucleotide sequence: TGTGCCAGCTCACCACCGACAGGGGTCTCTGGAAACACCATATATTTT.

The V call is TRBV7-9, the J call TRBJ1-1, with a possible D match to TRBD1 (6 bases). V lost 2 bases to trimming and J lost 7 bases, with 11 bases between them. Germline CDR1 SEHNR, CDR2 FQNEAQ (reference sequence). The CDR3 spans 13 residues. Here the CDR3 DNA reads TGTGCCAGCAGCTTAACTGGGGGACATGAAGCTTTCTTT. Its protein is CASSLTGGHEAFF.

The J gene is TRBJ1-6, the V gene TRBV7-8, with a weak D call TRBD1 (5 bases). Trimming removed 1 base at V and 6 bases at J, with 10 bases between. The CDR3 length is 15 residues. The germline V gene has CDR1 SGHVS and CDR2 FQNEAQ. The CDR3 DNA follows: TGTGCCAGCAGCTTAGGGGGGGGTTCTAATTCACCCCTCCACTTT. This translates into CASSLGGGSNSPLHF.

The V gene is TRBV6-6, the J gene TRBJ2-6; D is perhaps TRBD2 (6 bases). V was trimmed by 6 bases and J by 0 bases, leaving 18 bases between them. Germline V gene sequence: CDR1 MNHNY, CDR2 SVGAGI (reference sequence). The CDR3 loop spans 18 amino acids. The CDR3 DNA is TGTGCCAGCAGCCGATGGGGGACTCCACTCTCTGGGGCCAACGTCCTGACTTTC. This codes for CASSRWGTPLSGANVLTF.

CDR3 loop: CASSPSGGGRGEQYF. The CDR3 DNA follows: TGTGCCAGCTCACCATCTGGGGGGGGCCGCGGCGAGCAGTACTTC. The V call is TRBV18, the J call TRBJ2-7; D may be TRBD2 (7 bases). The CDR3 covers 15 residues. V dropped 2 bases and J dropped 6 bases, with 17 bases sitting between them. Germline lookup yields CDR1 KGHSH and CDR2 LQKENI. Using reference TRBV18 and TRBJ2-7 for the parts outside the CDR3, the full variable domain is NAGVMQNPRHLVRRRGQEARLRCSPMKGHSHVYWYRQLPEEGLKFMVYLQKENIIDESGMPKERFSAEFPKEGPSILRIQQVVRGDSAAYFCASSPSGGGRGEQYFGPGTRLTVT.

The rearrangement uses TRBV3-1 (or the pseudogene TRBV3-2) and TRBJ2-7; D possibly corresponds to TRBD1 (5 bases). In germline, CDR1 is LGHDT, CDR2 YNNKEL (reference sequence). The CDR3 spans 13 residues. The V gene lost 1 base and the J gene lost 7 bases, with 11 bases spanning the gap. The CDR3 spells CASSQVPQGEQYF. CDR3 sequence (DNA): TGTGCCAGCAGCCAAGTACCCCAGGGTGAGCAGTACTTC.

This clone was observed a handful of times. The J gene is TRBJ1-1, the V gene TRBV27, with 12 bases that match TRBD1. After removal of 0 bases from V and 1 base from J, the junction contained 3 bases not matched to a gene. The germline V gene has CDR1 MNHEY and CDR2 SMNVEV (reference sequence). The CDR3 is 17 residues long. CDR3 loop: CASSLSGTGGRNTEAFF. CDR3 bases: TGTGCCAGCAGTTTATCAGGGACAGGGGGCAGGAACACTGAAGCTTTCTTT.

The chain links TRBV7-2 to TRBJ2-7, with 8 bases that match TRBD2. The CDR3 has 14 amino acids. V shed 9 bases, J shed 1 base, and the junction held 8 bases outside the gene matches. Germline V gene sequence: CDR1 SGHTA, CDR2 FQGNSA. CDR3 in amino acids: CASSSGGSSYEQYF. CDR3 nucleotides: TGTGCCAGTTCCTCGGGGGGGAGTTCCTACGAGCAGTACTTC.

The chain combines TRBV2 with TRBJ1-4, with unresolved D. The CDR3 is 14 residues long. Germline V gives CDR1 SNHLY, CDR2 FYNNEI. With 4 bases removed from V and 3 bases from J, the gap between germline ends came to 9 bases. This chain's CDR3 is CASSAGRANEKLFF. The CDR3 DNA reads TGTGCCAGCAGTGCGGGGAGAGCTAATGAAAAACTGTTTTTT.

DNA of the CDR3: TGTGCCAGCAGCGTACCAGCGGGGGGGCCCTACACCGGGGAGCTGTTTTTT. Residues: CASSVPAGGPYTGELFF. The V gene is TRBV9, the J gene TRBJ2-2; TRBD2 agrees at 10 bases. V trimming: 1 base; J trimming: 3 bases; junction bases outside the gene matches: 6. This CDR3 region has 17 residues. CDR1 and CDR2 from the germline V gene are SGDLS and YYNGEE. The full variable domain, in which reference TRBV9 and TRBJ2-2 provide the parts outside the CDR3, is DSGVTQTPKHLITATGQRVTLRCSPRSGDLSVYWYQQSLDQGLQFLIQYYNGEERAKGNILERFSAQQFPDLHSELNLSSLELGDSALYFCASSVPAGGPYTGELFFGEGSRLTVL.

The V gene is TRBV5-4, the J gene TRBJ2-1; TRBD1 agrees at 8 bases. The CDR3 has 14 residues. CDR1 and CDR2 (germline): SGHNT, YYREEE (reference sequence). V lost 2 bases and J lost 9; bases outside the gene matches: 7. Here the CDR3 DNA reads TGTGCCAGCAGCTTAATCGGGACAGGTATTGAGCAGTTCTTC. Its translation: CASSLIGTGIEQFF.

In its sample, this clone was seen a few times. The chain couples TRBV7-9 to TRBJ1-1, with TRBD1 as a possible D gene (5 bases). Germline values: CDR1 SEHNR, CDR2 FQNEAQ (reference sequence). This CDR3 spans 18 amino acids. Between the trimmed V and J ends, which lost 5 bases and 4 bases, there was a span of 26 bases. This CDR3 reads CASSPNLMITGGSTEAFF. In DNA form, the CDR3 reads TGTGCCAGCAGCCCTAATCTGATGATAACGGGGGGTAGCACTGAAGCTTTCTTT.